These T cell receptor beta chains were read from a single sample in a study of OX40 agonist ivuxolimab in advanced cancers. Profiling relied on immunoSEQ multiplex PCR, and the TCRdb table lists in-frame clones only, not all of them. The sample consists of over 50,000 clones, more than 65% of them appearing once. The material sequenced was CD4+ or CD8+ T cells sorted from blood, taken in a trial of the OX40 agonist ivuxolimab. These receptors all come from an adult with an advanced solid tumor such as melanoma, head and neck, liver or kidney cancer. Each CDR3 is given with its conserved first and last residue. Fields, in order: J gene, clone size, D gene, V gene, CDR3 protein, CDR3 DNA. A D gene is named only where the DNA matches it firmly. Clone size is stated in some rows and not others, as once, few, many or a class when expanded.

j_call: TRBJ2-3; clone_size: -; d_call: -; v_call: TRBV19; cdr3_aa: CASSILVGSDTQYF; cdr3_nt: TGTGCCAGTAGTATCCTTGTAGGGTCAGATACGCAGTATTTT
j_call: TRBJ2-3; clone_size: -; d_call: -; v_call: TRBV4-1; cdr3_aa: CASSLPTRLDTQYF; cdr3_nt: TGCGCCAGCAGCCTTCCGACTAGACTAGATACGCAGTATTTT
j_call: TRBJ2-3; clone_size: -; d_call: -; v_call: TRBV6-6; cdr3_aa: CASSWMISGGTDTQYF; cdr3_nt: TGTGCCAGCAGTTGGATGATTAGCGGAGGCACAGATACGCAGTATTTT
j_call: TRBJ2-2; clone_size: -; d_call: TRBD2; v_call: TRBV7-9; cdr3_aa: CASTLPIRTSPTGELFF; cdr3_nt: TGTGCCAGCACCCTACCGATTAGGACTAGCCCCACCGGGGAGCTGTTTTTT
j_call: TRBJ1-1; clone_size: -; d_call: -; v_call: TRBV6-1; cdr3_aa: CASGSSAGIDTEAFF; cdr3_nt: TGTGCCAGCGGGAGCTCGGCAGGGATCGACACTGAAGCTTTCTTT
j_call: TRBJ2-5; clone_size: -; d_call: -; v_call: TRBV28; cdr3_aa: CASSFPDGQASGTQYF; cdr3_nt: TGTGCCAGCAGTTTCCCGGACGGTCAGGCTTCGGGGACCCAGTACTTC
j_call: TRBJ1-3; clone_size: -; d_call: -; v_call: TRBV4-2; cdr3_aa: CASSRDARILSGNTIYF; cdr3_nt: TGTGCCAGCAGCCGAGACGCCAGGATACTTAGTGGAAACACCATATATTTT
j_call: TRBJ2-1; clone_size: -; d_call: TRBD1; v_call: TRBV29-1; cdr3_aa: CSVPGTGLNEQFF; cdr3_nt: TGCAGCGTACCCGGGACAGGGCTCAATGAGCAGTTCTTC
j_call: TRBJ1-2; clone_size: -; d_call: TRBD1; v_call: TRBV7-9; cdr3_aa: CASSPNLGGGASNYGYTF; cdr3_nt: TGTGCCAGCAGCCCGAACCTGGGAGGGGGCGCGTCCAACTATGGCTACACCTTC
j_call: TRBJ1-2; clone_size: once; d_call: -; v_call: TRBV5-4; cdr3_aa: CASSFGRTARTF; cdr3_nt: TGTGCCAGCAGCTTCGGGAGAACGGCCCGCACCTTC
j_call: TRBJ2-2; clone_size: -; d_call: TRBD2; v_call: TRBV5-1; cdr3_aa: CASSPGTRDTGELFF; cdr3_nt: TGCGCCAGCAGTCCAGGGACTAGAGACACCGGGGAGCTGTTTTTT
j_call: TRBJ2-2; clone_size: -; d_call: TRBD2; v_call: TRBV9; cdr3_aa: CASSVELAGVAGELFF; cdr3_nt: TGTGCCAGCAGCGTAGAACTAGCGGGAGTAGCCGGGGAGCTGTTTTTT
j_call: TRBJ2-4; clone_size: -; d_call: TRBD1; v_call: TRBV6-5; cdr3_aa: CASSSGQGGSIQYF; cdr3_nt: TGTGCCAGCAGTTCGGGACAGGGGGGCAGCATTCAGTACTTC
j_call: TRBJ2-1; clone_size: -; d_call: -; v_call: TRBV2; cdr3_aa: CASSDYAQQFF; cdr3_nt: TGTGCCAGCAGTGACTATGCCCAGCAGTTCTTC
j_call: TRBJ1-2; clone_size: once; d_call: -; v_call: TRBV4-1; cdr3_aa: CASSQEFAAEGFGYTF; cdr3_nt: TGCGCCAGCAGCCAAGAATTTGCCGCGGAAGGATTCGGCTACACCTTC
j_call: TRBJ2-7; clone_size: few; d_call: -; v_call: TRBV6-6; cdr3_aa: CASRGGQRSSWEQYF; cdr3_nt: TGTGCCAGCAGGGGGGGACAGCGAAGCTCATGGGAGCAGTACTTC
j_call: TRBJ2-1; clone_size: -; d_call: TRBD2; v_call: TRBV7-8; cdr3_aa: CASSFSGGRVASYNEQFF; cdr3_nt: TGTGCCAGCAGCTTTTCGGGCGGGAGGGTAGCGTCCTACAATGAGCAGTTCTTC
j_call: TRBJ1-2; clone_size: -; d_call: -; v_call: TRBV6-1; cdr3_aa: CASSEGLNYGYTF; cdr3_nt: TGTGCCAGCAGTGAAGGGCTAAACTATGGCTACACCTTC
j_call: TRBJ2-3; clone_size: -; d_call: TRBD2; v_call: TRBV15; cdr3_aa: CATGTLADTDTQYF; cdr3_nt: TGTGCCACGGGAACCCTAGCGGATACAGATACGCAGTATTTT
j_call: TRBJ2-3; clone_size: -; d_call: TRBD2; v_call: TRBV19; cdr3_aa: CASSIESGLAGTDTQYF; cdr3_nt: TGTGCCAGTAGTATAGAGAGCGGTCTAGCGGGCACAGATACGCAGTATTTT
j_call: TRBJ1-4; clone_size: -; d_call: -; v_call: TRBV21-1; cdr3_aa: CASLPGALNEKLFF; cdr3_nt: TGTGCCAGTCTACCCGGGGCCCTTAATGAAAAACTGTTTTTT
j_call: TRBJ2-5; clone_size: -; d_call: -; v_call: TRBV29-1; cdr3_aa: CSSTASGTQYF; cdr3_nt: TGCAGCTCCACCGCCTCGGGGACCCAGTACTTC
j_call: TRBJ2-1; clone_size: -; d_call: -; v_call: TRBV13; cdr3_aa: CASSPRDSRENEQFF; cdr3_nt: TGTGCCAGCAGCCCCCGGGACAGTCGGGAGAATGAGCAGTTCTTC
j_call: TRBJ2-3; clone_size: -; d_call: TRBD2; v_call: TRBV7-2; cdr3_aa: CASSLVSGSVADTQYF; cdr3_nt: TGTGCCAGCAGCTTAGTTAGCGGGAGTGTGGCAGATACGCAGTATTTT
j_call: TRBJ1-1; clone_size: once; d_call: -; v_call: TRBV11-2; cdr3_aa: CASSLVQVNTEAFF; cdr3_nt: TGTGCCAGCAGCTTAGTTCAGGTGAACACTGAAGCTTTCTTT
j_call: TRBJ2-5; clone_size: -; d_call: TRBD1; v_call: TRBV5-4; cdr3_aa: CASSLERTGGEETQYF; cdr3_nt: TGTGCCAGCAGCTTGGAGAGGACAGGGGGCGAAGAGACCCAGTACTTC
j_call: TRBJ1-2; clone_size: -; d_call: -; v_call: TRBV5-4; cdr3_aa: CASSLEPRVKNYGYTF; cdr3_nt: TGTGCCAGCAGCTTGGAACCCAGGGTGAAGAACTATGGCTACACCTTC
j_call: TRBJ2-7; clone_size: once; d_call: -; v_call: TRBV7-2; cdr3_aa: CASSGHVNDQYF; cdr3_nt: TGTGCCAGCAGCGGACATGTGAATGATCAGTACTTC
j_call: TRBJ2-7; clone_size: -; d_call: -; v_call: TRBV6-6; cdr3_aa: CASRTADRTSVQYF; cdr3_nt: TGTGCCAGCAGGACAGCGGACCGTACGTCCGTGCAGTACTTC
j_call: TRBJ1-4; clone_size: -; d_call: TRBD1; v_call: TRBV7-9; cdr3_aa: CASSTGTGNEKLFF; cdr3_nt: TGTGCCAGCAGCACCGGGACAGGGAATGAAAAACTGTTTTTT
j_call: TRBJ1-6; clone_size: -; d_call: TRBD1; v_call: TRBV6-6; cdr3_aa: CASSSPDRGNSPLHF; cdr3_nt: TGTGCCAGCAGTTCCCCGGACAGGGGTAATTCACCCCTCCACTTT
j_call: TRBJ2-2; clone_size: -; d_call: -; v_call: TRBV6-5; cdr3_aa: CASRYNQGYGTGELFF; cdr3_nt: TGTGCCAGCAGATACAACCAGGGTTACGGCACCGGGGAGCTGTTTTTT
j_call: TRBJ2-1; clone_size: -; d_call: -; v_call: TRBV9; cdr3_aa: CASSVTRGHNEQFF; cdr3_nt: TGTGCCAGCAGCGTGACCCGCGGCCACAATGAGCAGTTCTTC
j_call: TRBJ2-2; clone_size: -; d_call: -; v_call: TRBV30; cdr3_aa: CAWSDFTYTGELFF; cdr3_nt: TGTGCCTGGAGTGACTTTACTTACACCGGGGAGCTGTTTTTT
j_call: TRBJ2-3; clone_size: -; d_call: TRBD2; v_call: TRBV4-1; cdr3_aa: CASSQDPAGDPDTQYF; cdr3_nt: TGCGCCAGCAGCCAAGACCCAGCGGGAGACCCAGATACGCAGTATTTT
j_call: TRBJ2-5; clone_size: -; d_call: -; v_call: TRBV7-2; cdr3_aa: CASSLRVPGSEGETQYF; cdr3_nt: TGTGCCAGCAGCTTACGAGTCCCCGGGAGCGAGGGAGAGACCCAGTACTTC
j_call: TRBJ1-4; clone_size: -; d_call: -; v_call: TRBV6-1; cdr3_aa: CASRKTEAGEKLFF; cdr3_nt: TGTGCCAGCAGGAAGACAGAGGCGGGTGAAAAACTGTTTTTT
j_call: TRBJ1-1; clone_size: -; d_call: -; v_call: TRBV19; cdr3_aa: CASRIPGRRVEAFF; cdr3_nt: TGTGCCAGTAGAATTCCGGGACGCAGGGTTGAAGCTTTCTTT
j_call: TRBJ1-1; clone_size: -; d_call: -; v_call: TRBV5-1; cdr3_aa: CASSSEVSVRQATEAFF; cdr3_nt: TGCGCCAGCAGCTCGGAAGTCTCCGTCAGACAGGCCACTGAAGCTTTCTTT
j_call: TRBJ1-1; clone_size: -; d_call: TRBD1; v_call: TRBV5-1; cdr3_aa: CASSLPGTGEKKAFF; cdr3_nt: TGCGCCAGCAGCTTGCCCGGGACAGGGGAAAAGAAAGCTTTCTTT
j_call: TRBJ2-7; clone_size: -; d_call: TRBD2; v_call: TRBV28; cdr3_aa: CASRTSGKYEQYF; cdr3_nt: TGTGCCAGCAGGACTAGCGGGAAGTACGAGCAGTACTTC
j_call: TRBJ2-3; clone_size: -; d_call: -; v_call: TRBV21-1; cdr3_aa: CASTTWDYEDTDTQYF; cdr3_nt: TGTGCCAGCACGACTTGGGACTACGAAGACACAGATACGCAGTATTTT
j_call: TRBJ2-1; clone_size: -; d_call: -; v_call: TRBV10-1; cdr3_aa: CASSEGGSDYYNEQFF; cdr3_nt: TGCGCCAGCAGTGAAGGGGGGAGTGATTACTACAATGAGCAGTTCTTC
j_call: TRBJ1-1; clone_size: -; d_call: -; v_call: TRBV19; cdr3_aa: CASSINREVITEAFF; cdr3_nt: TGTGCCAGTAGTATCAACCGGGAAGTTATCACTGAAGCTTTCTTT
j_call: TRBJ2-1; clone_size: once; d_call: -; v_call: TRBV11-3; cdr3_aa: CASSLGRAVNEQFF; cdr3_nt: TGTGCCAGCAGCTTGGGCAGGGCTGTGAATGAGCAGTTCTTC
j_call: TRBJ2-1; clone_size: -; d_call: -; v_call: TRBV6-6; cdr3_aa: CASSFSRGEQFF; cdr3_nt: TGTGCCAGCAGTTTCTCTAGAGGTGAGCAGTTCTTC
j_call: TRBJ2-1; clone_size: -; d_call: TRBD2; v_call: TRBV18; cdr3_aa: CASSPLAGEGYNEQFF; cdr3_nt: TGTGCCAGCTCACCTCTAGCGGGAGAGGGCTACAATGAGCAGTTCTTC
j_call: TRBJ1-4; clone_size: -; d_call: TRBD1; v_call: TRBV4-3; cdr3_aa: CASSPDRGYEKLFF; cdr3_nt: TGCGCCAGCAGCCCGGACAGGGGTTATGAAAAACTGTTTTTT
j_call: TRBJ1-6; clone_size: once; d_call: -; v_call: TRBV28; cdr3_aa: CASSPPSGLDNSPLHF; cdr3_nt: TGTGCCAGCAGTCCCCCTTCAGGACTGGATAATTCACCCCTCCACTTT
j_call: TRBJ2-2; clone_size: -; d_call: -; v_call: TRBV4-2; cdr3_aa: CASSLPNGELFF; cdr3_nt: TGTGCCAGCAGCCTCCCTAATGGGGAGCTGTTTTTT
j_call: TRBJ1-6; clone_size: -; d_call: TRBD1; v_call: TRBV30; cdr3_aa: CAWSRRQGSSPLHF; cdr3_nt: TGTGCCTGGAGTCGCCGACAGGGGAGTTCACCCCTCCACTTT
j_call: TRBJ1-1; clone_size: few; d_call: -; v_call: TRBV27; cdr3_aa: CASSFKHPLNTEAFF; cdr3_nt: TGTGCCAGCAGTTTTAAACACCCGTTGAACACTGAAGCTTTCTTT
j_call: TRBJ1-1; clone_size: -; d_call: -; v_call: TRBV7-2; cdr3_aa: CASSLSVPTGNTEAFF; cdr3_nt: TGTGCCAGCAGCCTATCGGTTCCGACAGGGAACACTGAAGCTTTCTTT
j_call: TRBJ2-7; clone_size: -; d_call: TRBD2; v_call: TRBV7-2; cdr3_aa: CASSSAGVYEQYF; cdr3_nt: TGTGCCAGCTCTTCGGCGGGAGTCTACGAGCAGTACTTC
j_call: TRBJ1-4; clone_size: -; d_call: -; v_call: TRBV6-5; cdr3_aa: CASSTDYATNEKLFF; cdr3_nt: TGTGCCAGCAGTACTGACTATGCAACTAATGAAAAACTGTTTTTT